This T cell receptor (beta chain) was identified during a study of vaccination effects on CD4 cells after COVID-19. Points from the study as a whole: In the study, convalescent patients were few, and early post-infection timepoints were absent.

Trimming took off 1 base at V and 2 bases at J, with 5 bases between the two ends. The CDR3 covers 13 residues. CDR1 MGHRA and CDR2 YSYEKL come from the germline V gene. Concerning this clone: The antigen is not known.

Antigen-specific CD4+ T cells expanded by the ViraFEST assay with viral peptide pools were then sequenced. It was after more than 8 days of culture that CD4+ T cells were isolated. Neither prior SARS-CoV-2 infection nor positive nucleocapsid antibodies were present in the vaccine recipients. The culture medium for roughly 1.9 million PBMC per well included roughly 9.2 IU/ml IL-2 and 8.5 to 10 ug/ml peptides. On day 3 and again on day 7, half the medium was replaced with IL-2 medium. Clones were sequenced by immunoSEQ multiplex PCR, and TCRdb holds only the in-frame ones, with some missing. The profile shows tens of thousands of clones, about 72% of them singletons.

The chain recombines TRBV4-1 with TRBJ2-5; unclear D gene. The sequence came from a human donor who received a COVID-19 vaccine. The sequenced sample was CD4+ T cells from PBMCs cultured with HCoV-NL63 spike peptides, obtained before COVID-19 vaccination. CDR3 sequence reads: CASSQVPQETQYF. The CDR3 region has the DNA TGCGCCAGCAGCCAAGTGCCTCAAGAGACCCAGTACTTC.